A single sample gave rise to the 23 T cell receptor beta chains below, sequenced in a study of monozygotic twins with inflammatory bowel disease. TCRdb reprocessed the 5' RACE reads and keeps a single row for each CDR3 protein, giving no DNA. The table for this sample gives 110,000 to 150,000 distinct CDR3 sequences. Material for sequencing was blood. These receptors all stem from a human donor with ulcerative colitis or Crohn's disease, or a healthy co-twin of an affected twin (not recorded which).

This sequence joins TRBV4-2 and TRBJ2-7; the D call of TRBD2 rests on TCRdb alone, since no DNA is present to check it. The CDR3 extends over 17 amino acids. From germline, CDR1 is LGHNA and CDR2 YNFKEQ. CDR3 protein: CASSQERASGGSYEQYF.

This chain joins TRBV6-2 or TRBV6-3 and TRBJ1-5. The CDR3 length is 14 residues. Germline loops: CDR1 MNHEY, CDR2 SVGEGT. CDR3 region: CASTSDDSNQPQHF.

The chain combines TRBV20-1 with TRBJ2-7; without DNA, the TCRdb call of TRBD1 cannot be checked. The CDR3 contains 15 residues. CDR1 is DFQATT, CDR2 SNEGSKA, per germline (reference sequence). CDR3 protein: CSALQGLGPPDEQYF.

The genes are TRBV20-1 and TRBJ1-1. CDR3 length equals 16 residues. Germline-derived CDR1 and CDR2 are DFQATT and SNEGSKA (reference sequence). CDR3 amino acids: CSARDRDSKWATEAFF.

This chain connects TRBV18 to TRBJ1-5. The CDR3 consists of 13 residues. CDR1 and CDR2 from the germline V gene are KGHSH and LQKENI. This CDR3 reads CASSPVGDQPQHF.

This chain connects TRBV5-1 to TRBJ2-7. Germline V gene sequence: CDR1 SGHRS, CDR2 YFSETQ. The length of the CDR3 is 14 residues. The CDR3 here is CASSLGISSYEQYF.

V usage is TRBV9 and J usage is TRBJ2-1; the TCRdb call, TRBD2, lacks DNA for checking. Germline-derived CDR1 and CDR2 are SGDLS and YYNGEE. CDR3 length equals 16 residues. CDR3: CASSPGLAGSVNEQFF. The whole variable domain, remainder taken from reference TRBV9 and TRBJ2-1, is DSGVTQTPKHLITATGQRVTLRCSPRSGDLSVYWYQQSLDQGLQFLIQYYNGEERAKGNILERFSAQQFPDLHSELNLSSLELGDSALYFCASSPGLAGSVNEQFFGPGTRLTVL.

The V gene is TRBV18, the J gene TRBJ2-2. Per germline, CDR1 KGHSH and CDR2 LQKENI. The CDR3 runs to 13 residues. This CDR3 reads CASSPSDTGELFF.

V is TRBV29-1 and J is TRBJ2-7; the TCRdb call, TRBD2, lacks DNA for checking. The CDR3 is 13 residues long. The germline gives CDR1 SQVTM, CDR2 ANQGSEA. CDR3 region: CSVAGGRAYEQYF.

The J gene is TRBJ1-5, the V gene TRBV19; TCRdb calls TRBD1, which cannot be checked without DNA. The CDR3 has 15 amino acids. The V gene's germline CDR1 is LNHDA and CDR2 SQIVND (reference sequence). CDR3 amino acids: CASSKDRDKYQPQHF.

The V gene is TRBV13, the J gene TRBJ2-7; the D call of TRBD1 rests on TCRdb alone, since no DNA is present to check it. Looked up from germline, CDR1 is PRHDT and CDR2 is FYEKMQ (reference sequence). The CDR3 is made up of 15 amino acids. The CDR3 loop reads CASSISGTGSYEQYF.

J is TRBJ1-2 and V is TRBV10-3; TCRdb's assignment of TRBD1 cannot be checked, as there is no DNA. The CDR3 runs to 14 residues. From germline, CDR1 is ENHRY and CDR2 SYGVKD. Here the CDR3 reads CAISRVLRDYGYTF.

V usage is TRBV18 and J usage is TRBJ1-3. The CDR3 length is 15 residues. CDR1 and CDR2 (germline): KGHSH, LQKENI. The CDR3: CASSPAGQGGNTIYF.

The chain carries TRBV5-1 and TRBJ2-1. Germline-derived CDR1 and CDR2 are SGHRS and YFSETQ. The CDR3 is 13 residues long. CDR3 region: CASSLAEAGEQFF.

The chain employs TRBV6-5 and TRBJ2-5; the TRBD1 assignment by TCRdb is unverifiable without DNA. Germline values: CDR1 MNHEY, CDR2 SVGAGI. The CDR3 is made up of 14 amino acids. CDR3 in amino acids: CASSYAQGQETQYF.

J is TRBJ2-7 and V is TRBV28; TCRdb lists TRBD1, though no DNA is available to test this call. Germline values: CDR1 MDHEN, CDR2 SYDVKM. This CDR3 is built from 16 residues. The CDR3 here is CASSSLQQGGGYEQYF.

CDR3 sequence: CASSLRLATNEKLFF. The chain uses TRBV5-6 and TRBJ1-4. CDR1 and CDR2 from the germline V gene are SGHDT and YYEEEE. There are 15 residues in the CDR3. Complete variable domain (other parts from reference TRBV5-6 and TRBJ1-4): DAGVTQSPTHLIKTRGQQVTLRCSPKSGHDTVSWYQQALGQGPQFIFQYYEEEERQRGNFPDRFSGHQFPNYSSELNVNALLLGDSALYLCASSLRLATNEKLFFGSGTQLSVL.

The CDR3 is CASSLQAGGSYNEQFF. This sequence joins TRBV5-4 and TRBJ2-1. Looked up from germline, CDR1 is SGHNT and CDR2 is YYREEE (reference sequence). The CDR3 runs 16 residues.

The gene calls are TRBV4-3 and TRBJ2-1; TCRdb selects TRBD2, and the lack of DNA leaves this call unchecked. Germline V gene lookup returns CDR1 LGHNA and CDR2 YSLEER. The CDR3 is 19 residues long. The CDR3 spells CASSQDPPSGSQSYNEQFF.

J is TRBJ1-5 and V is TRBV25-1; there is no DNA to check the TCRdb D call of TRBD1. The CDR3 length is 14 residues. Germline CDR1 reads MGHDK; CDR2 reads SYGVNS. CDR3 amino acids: CASRRQGEGQPQHF.

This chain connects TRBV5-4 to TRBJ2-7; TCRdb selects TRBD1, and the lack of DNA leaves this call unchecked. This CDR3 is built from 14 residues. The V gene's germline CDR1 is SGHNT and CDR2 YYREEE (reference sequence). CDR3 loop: CASNLMGRGDEQYF.

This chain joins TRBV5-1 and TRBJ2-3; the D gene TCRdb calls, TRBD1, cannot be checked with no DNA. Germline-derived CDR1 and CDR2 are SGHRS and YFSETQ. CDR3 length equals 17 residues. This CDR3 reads CASSLDSLGARTDTQYF.

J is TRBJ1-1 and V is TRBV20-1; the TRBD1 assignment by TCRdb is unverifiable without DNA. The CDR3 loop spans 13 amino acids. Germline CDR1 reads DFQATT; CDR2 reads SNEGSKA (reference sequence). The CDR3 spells CSARAGAGTEAFF.